This T cell receptor beta chain appears in the sequencing data of a study of identical twins. Through template switching, a universal primer site was introduced, and the cDNA contained unique molecular identifiers. TCRdb fed the 5' RACE reads into MiXCR, producing one record per CDR3 protein. Counted here are over 550,000 distinct CDR3 sequences, just over 7% occurring once; the ten biggest clones make up 1.6%. A note on this clonotype: Its antigen is currently unknown.

The study, taken as a whole, reports: Modelling underestimated the level of out-of-frame TCR alpha sharing observed in monozygotic twins.

The CDR3 loop spans 15 amino acids. V was clipped by 10 bases and J by 0 bases; unmatched bases: 10. Germline CDR1 and CDR2: SGHAT and FQNNGV. The data also belong to a second study, concerning yellow fever vaccine responses in identical twins. This second study says: As reported, the vaccine T cell response of twins seemed partly convergent and partly personalized.

The sequence was collected from a woman under 30 in good health. This chain links TRBV11-2 with TRBJ2-7, with TRBD2 matching 9 bases. Sequencing was done on a sample of PBMCs. CDR3 bases: TGTGCCACCACCCGACGGCGGGAGGGCTCCTACGAGCAGTACTTC. It codes for CATTRRREGSYEQYF.